This T cell receptor (beta chain) was captured in a study of early T cells in non-severe SARS-CoV-2 infection. CDR1 is SGHTA and CDR2 is FQGNSA in the germline V gene. The ends lost 11 bases at V and 4 bases at J; junction bases unmatched: 6. The CDR3 runs to 13 residues. TCRdb itself ran the 5' RACE reads through MiXCR, one entry per CDR3 protein. The profile shows around 110,000 distinct CDR3 sequences, roughly 10% of them singletons. This TCR was recovered from an adult who was a healthcare worker with PCR-confirmed SARS-CoV-2 infection or an uninfected control (not recorded which). The sample consisted of whole blood. The rearrangement uses TRBV7-2 and TRBJ2-1; 9 nucleotides agree with TRBD2. Here the CDR3 DNA reads TGTGCCGGACGGCGGGAGGGATACAATGAGCAGTTCTTC. Translating gives CAGRREGYNEQFF.